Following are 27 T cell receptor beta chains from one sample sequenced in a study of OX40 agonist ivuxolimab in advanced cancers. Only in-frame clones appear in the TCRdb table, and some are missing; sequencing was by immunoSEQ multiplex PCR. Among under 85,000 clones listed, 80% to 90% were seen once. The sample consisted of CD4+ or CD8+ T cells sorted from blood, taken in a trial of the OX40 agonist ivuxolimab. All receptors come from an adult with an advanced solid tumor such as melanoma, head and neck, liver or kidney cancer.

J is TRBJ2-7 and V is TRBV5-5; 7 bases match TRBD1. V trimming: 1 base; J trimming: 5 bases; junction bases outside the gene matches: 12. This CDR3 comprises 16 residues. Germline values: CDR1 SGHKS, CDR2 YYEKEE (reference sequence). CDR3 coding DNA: TGTGCCAGCAGCTTGCGGACGACAGGGTTCGGAGACGAGCAGTACTTC. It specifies CASSLRTTGFGDEQYF.

The CDR3 loop reads CASSLGGAGTGLRETQYF. The CDR3 DNA reads TGTGCCAGCAGCTTGGGGGGCGCCGGGACAGGGCTTCGGGAGACCCAGTACTTC. The chain uses TRBV5-5 and TRBJ2-5, with 9 nucleotides matching TRBD1. The junction had 14 bases not matched to a gene; V was cut back by 0 bases and J by 5 bases. Germline lookup yields CDR1 SGHKS and CDR2 YYEKEE (reference sequence). CDR3 length equals 18 residues.

CDR3 region: CASSSWKGTSGNEQFF. DNA for the CDR3: TGTGCCAGCAGCTCTTGGAAGGGGACTAGCGGGAATGAGCAGTTCTTC. The chain combines TRBV13 with TRBJ2-1; TRBD2 aligns across 12 bases. J gave up 7 bases and V 4 bases, and 8 bases lay outside the gene matches. The CDR3 covers 16 residues. Germline assignment: CDR1 PRHDT and CDR2 FYEKMQ (reference sequence).

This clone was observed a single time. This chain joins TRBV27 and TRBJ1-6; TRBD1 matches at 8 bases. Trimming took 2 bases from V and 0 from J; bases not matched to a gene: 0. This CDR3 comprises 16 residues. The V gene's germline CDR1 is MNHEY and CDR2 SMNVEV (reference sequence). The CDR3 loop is CASSLTGGSYNSPLHF. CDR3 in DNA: TGTGCCAGCAGTTTAACAGGGGGCTCCTATAATTCACCCCTCCACTTT.

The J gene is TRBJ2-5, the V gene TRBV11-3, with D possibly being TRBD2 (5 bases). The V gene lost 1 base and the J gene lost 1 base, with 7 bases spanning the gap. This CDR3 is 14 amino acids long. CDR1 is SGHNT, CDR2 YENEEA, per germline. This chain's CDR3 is CASSLGGPQETQYF. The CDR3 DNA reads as TGTGCCAGCAGCTTAGGAGGGCCCCAAGAGACCCAGTACTTC.

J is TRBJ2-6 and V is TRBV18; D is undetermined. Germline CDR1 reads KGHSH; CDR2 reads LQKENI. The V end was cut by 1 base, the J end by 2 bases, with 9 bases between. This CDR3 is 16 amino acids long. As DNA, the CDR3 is TGTGCCAGCTCACCACGGCCCTCGGCTGGGGCCAACGTCCTGACTTTC. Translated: CASSPRPSAGANVLTF.

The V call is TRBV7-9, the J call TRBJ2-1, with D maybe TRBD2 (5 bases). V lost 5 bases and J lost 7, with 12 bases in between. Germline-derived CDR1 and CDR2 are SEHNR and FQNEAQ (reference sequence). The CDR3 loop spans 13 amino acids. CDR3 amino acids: CASSVGVGNEQFF. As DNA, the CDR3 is TGTGCCAGCAGCGTCGGGGTCGGGAATGAGCAGTTCTTC.

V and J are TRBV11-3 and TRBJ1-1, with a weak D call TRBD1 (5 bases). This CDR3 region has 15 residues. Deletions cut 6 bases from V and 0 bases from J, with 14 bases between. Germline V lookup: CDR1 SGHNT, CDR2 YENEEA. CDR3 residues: CASRKAGGMNTEAFF. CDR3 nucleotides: TGTGCCAGCAGGAAGGCGGGGGGTATGAACACTGAAGCTTTCTTT.

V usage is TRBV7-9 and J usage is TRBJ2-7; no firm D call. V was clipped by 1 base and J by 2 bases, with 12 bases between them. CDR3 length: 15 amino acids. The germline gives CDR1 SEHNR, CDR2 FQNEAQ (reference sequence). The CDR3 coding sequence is TGTGCCAGCAGCTTAGGGGTCGGGCAGCCCTACGAGCAGTACTTC. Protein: CASSLGVGQPYEQYF.

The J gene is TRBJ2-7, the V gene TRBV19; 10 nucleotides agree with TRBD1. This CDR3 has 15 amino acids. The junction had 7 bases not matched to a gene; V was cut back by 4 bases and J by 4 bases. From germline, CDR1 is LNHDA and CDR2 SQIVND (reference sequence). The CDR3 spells CASSKRLGQGYEQYF. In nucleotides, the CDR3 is TGTGCCAGTAGTAAGAGATTGGGACAGGGGTACGAGCAGTACTTC.

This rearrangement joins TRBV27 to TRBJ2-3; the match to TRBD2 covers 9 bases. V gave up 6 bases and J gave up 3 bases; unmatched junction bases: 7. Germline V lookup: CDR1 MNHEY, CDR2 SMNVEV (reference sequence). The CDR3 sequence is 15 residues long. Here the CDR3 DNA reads TGTGCCAGCAGGCCCCTAGCGGGACCGACAGATACGCAGTATTTT. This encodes CASRPLAGPTDTQYF.

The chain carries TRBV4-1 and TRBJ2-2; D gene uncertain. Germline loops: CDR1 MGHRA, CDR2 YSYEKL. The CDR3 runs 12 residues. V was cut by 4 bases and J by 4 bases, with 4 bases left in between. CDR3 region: CASSPRTGELFF. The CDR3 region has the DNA TGCGCCAGCAGCCCACGCACCGGGGAGCTGTTTTTT.

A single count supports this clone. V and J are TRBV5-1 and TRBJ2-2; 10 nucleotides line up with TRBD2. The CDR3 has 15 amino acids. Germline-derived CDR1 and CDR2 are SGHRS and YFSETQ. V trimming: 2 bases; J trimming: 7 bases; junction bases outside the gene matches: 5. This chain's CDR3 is CASSLAGGLNGELFF. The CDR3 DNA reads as TGCGCCAGCAGCTTAGCGGGAGGGCTAAACGGGGAGCTGTTTTTT. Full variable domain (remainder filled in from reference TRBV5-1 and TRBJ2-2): KAGVTQTPRYLIKTRGQQVTLSCSPISGHRSVSWYQQTPGQGLQFLFEYFSETQRNKGNFPGRFSGRQFSNSRSEMNVSTLELGDSALYLCASSLAGGLNGELFFGEGSRLTVL.

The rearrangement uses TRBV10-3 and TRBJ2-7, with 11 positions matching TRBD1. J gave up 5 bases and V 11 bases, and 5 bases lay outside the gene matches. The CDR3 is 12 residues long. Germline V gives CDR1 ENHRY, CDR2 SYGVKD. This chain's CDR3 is CASGQGGNEQYF. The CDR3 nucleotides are TGTGCCTCGGGACAGGGGGGTAACGAGCAGTACTTC.

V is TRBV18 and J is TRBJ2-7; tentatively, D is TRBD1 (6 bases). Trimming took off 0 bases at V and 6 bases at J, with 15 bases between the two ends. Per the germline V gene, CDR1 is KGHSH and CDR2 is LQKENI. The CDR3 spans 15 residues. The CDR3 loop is CASSPPSVSRGEQYF. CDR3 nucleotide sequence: TGTGCCAGCTCACCACCGTCCGTTTCCAGGGGCGAGCAGTACTTC.

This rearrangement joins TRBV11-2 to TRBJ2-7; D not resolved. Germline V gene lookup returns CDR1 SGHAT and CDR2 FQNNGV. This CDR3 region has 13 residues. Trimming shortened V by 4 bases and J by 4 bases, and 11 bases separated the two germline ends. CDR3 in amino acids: CASSSIQSYEQYF. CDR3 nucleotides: TGTGCCAGCAGCTCAATTCAGAGTTACGAGCAGTACTTC.

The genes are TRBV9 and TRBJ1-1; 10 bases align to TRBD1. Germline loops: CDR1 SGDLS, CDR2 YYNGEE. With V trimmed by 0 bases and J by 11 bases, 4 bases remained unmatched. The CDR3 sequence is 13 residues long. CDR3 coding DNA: TGTGCCAGCAGCGTAGGGGACAGGGGTGATGCTTTCTTT. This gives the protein CASSVGDRGDAFF. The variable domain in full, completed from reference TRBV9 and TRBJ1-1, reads DSGVTQTPKHLITATGQRVTLRCSPRSGDLSVYWYQQSLDQGLQFLIQYYNGEERAKGNILERFSAQQFPDLHSELNLSSLELGDSALYFCASSVGDRGDAFFGQGTRLTVV.

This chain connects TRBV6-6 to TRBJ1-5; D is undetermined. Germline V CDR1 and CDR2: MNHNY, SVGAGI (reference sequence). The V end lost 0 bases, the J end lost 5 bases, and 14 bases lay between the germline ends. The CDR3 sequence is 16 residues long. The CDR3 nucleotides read TGTGCCAGCAGTTACTCCGAACGGGTCTCAGATCAGCCCCAGCATTTT. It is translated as CASSYSERVSDQPQHF.

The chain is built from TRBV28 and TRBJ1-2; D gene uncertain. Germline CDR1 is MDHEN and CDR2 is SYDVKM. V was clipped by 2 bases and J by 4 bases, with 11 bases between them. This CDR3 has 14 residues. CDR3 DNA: TGTGCCAGCAGTTTAGATATGGGATTCTATGGCTACACCTTC. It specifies CASSLDMGFYGYTF.

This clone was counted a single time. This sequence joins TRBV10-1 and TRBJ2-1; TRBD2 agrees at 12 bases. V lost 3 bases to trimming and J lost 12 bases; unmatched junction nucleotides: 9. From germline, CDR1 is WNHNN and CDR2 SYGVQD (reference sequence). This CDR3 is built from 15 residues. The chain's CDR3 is CASSEQASGRASQFF. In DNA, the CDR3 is TGCGCCAGCAGTGAACAGGCTAGCGGGAGGGCCTCGCAGTTCTTC.

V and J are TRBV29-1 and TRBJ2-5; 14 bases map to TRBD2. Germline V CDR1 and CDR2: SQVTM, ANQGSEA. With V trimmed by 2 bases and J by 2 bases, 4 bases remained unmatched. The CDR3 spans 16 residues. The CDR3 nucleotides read TGCAGCGTTGAAATCGGGACTAGCGGGGGTCAAGAGACCCAGTACTTC. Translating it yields CSVEIGTSGGQETQYF.

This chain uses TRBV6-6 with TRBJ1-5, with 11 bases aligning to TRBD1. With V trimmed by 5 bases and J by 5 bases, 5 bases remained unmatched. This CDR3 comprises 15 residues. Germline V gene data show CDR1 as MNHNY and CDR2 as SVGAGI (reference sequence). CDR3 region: CASSDRDRGDQPQHF. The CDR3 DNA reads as TGTGCCAGCAGTGACCGGGACAGGGGGGATCAGCCCCAGCATTTT.

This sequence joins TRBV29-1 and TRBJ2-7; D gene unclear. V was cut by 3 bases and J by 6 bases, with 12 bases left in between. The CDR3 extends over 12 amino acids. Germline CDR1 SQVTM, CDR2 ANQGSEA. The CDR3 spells CSVDLNSGEQYF. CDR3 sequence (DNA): TGCAGCGTTGACCTAAATTCAGGCGAGCAGTACTTC.

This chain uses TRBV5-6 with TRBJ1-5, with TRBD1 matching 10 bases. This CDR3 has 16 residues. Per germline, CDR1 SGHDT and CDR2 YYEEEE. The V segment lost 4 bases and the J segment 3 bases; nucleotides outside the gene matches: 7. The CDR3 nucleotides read TGTGCCAGCAGCAAAAGGGACAGGGGCTTCAATCAGCCCCAGCATTTT. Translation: CASSKRDRGFNQPQHF.

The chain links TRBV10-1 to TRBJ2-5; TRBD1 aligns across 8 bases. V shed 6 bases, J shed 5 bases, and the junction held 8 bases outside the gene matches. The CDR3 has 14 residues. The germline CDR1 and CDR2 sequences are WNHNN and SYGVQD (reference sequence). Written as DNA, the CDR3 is TGCGCCAGCAGCCCGGGACAGGAGGCGGAGACCCAGTACTTC. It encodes CASSPGQEAETQYF.

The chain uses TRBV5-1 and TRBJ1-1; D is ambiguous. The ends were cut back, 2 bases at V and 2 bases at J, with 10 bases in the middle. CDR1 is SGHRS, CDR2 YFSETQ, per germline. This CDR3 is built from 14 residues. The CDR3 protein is CASSFSTVNTEAFF. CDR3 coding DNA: TGCGCCAGCAGCTTCTCGACGGTAAACACTGAAGCTTTCTTT.

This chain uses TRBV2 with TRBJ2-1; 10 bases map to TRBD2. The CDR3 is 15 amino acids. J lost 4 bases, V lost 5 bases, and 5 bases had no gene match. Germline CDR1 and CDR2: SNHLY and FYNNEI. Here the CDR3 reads CASSPIAGGYNEQFF. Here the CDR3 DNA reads TGTGCCAGCAGTCCAATAGCGGGAGGATACAATGAGCAGTTCTTC.